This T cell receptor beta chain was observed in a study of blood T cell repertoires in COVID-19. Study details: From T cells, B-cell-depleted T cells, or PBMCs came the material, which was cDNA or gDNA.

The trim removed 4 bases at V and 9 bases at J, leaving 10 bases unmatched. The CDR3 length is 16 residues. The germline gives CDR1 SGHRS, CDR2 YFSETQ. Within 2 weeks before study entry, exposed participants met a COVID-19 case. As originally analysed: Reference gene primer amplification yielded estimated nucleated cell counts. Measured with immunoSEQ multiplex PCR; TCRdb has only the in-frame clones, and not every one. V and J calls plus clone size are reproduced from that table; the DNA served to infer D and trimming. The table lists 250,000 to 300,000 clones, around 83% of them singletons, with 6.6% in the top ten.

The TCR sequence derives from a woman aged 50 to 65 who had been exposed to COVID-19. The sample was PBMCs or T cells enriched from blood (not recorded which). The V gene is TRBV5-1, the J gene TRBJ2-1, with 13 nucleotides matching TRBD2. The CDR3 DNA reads TGCGCCAGCAGCATCCTGACTAGCGGGGGGCTGGGTGAGCAGTTCTTC. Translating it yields CASSILTSGGLGEQFF.